This T cell receptor beta chain derives from a study of T cell responses to AZD1222 COVID-19 vaccine. The V end was cut by 2 bases, the J end by 7 bases, with 3 bases between. The length of the CDR3 is 12 residues. Germline CDR1 LGHDT, CDR2 YNNKEL (reference sequence). Here immunoSEQ multiplex PCR was the method, and the copy in TCRdb shows in-frame clones only, minus some. The sample shows around 260,000 clones, more than 85% of them seen only once. The source is an adult in good health. V and J are TRBV3-1 (or the pseudogene TRBV3-2) and TRBJ1-6, with unresolved D. The specimen was peripheral blood, collected on day 0 of AZD1222 vaccination. Here the CDR3 reads CASSQPNSPLHF. As DNA, the CDR3 is TGTGCCAGCAGCCAACCCAATTCACCCCTCCACTTT.